This T cell receptor (beta chain) was sequenced for a study of T cell repertoires in cytomegalovirus infection. Study-wide context: Shared public TCR beta signatures pointed to both CMV infection and a matching HLA type. Notes on the study in general: Cumulated frequencies of public TCR beta families served to identify carriers of CMV plus the relevant HLA. The ex vivo response showed dominance by HLA-C-restricted CMV-specific TCR beta clonotypes.

The CDR3 has 16 amino acids. The V end was cut by 7 bases, the J end by 1 base, with 19 bases between. Germline V gene sequence: CDR1 MNHNS, CDR2 SASEGT. This clonotype was counted ten times or more. Its specificity is unknown. Using its own MiXCR run on the reads, TCRdb lists one record per CDR3 protein. The table includes more than 400,000 distinct CDR3 sequences, 26% detected once. The V call is TRBV6-1, the J call TRBJ2-5, with a tentative D call TRBD1 (5 bases). The source of this sequence is a human donor in good health (CMV status not recorded). Some clones in this sample may be carry-over from other donors' samples. Material for sequencing was PBMCs. DNA for the CDR3: TGTGCCAGCAACGAATTTGCCTCGACAGCCCAAGAGACCCAGTACTTC. Amino acids: CASNEFASTAQETQYF.